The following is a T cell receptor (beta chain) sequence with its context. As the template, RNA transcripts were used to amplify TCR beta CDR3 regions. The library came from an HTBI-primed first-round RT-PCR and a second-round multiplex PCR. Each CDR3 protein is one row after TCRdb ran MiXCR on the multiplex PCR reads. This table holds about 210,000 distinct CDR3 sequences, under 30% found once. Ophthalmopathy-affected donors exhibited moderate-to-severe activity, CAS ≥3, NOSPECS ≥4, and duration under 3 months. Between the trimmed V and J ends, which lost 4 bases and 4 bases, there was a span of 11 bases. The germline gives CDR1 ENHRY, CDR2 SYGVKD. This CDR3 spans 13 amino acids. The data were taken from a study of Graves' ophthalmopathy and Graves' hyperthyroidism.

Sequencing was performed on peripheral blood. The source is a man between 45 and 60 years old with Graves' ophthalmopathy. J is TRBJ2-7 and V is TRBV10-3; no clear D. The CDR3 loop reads CAISGTATYEQYF. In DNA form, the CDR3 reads TGTGCCATCAGTGGGACGGCGACGTACGAGCAGTACTTC.